A selection of T cell receptor beta chains follows, all from one sample in a study of blood T cell repertoires in COVID-19. Using immunoSEQ multiplex PCR, the repertoire was profiled, and TCRdb retains in-frame clones only, with some absent. This table has 200,000 to 250,000 clones, 84% appearing once. Sequences were obtained from peripheral blood. These receptors came from a human donor in a cohort sampled during active COVID-19. Both conserved end residues are part of each CDR3. The D gene is left open where the match is weak. Size tells how often a clone was seen (once, few, many) or the class of an expanded clone, and some rows leave it out.

size	V	J	D	DNA	CDR3
.	TRBV5-4	TRBJ2-5	.	TGTGCCAGCAGCTCAATGAGGAGCAGGGGTAGGGAGACCCAGTACTTC	CASSSMRSRGRETQYF
.	TRBV18	TRBJ2-7	.	TGTGCCAGCTCACCAGGCGGCCCGCAGGAGCAGTACTTC	CASSPGGPQEQYF
few	TRBV10-3	TRBJ2-1	.	TGTGCCATCAGTGCTTGGGAGTCCTACAATGAGCAGTTCTTC	CAISAWESYNEQFF
.	TRBV4-1	TRBJ2-7	TRBD2	TGCGCCAGCAGCCCCGGGACTAGCGTCTACTACGAGCAGTACTTC	CASSPGTSVYYEQYF
.	TRBV7-9	TRBJ2-2	TRBD1	TGTGCCAGCAGCCCCCGGACAGGGGATTTTACCGGGGAGCTGTTTTTT	CASSPRTGDFTGELFF
.	TRBV7-9	TRBJ1-1	.	TGTGCCAGCAGGTGGGAGGGGACTGAAGCTTTCTTT	CASRWEGTEAFF
.	TRBV18	TRBJ2-5	TRBD1	TGTGCCAGCTCCCCTGGACAGGGTGGTCGGAAGACCCAGTACTTC	CASSPGQGGRKTQYF
few	TRBV20-1	TRBJ2-1	TRBD2	TGCAGTGCTAGTCTGCTAGCGGGGTTCAATGAGCAGTTCTTC	CSASLLAGFNEQFF
once	TRBV2	TRBJ1-6	.	TGTGCCAGCATAGCCGCTGGAGGCACCCTCCACTTT	CASIAAGGTLHF
.	TRBV18	TRBJ2-6	.	TGTGCCAGCTCACCTAGCGGTCCTAACTCTGGGGCCAACGTCCTGACTTTC	CASSPSGPNSGANVLTF
.	TRBV7-7	TRBJ2-5	TRBD2	TGTGCCAGCAGCTCTATAGCGGGAGCTTTAGAGACCCAGTACTTC	CASSSIAGALETQYF
.	TRBV25-1	TRBJ2-5	TRBD2	TGTGCCAGCAGTGAATATCGGGAGGGCCCCAGAGAGACCCAGTACTTC	CASSEYREGPRETQYF
few	TRBV6-5	TRBJ2-2	.	TGTGCCAGCAGGGGGTCGACTAGTGGCACCGGGGAGCTGTTTTTT	CASRGSTSGTGELFF
.	TRBV5-1	TRBJ1-3	.	TGCGCCAGCAGCCTGCAATTAACGAGCTCTGGAAACACCATATATTTT	CASSLQLTSSGNTIYF
many	TRBV10-1	TRBJ1-1	.	TGCGCCAGCAGTGCGGACTTGAACACTGAAGCTTTCTTT	CASSADLNTEAFF
.	TRBV13	TRBJ2-3	.	TGTGCCAGCAGCTTAGGGTCATCGGGGTACACAGATACGCAGTATTTT	CASSLGSSGYTDTQYF
.	TRBV6-6	TRBJ2-5	TRBD1	TGTGCCAGCAGTTACTCAGGGACAGGCCCCGAGACCCAGTACTTC	CASSYSGTGPETQYF
.	TRBV28	TRBJ1-1	TRBD1	TGTGCCAGCAGTTTACCGACAGGGTGGGACACTGAAGCTTTCTTT	CASSLPTGWDTEAFF
.	TRBV6-5	TRBJ2-3	TRBD2	TGTGCCAGCGAGAGCGGGAGACACACAGATACGCAGTATTTT	CASESGRHTDTQYF
once	TRBV6-6	TRBJ1-4	.	TGTGCCAGCAGCCATAGGAACGTTTTGGGCAGCTTTGCAACTAATGAAAAACTGTTTTTT	CASSHRNVLGSFATNEKLFF
.	TRBV27	TRBJ2-1	TRBD2	TGTGCCAGCAGGACTAGCGGGGGTGAGCAGTTCTTC	CASRTSGGEQFF
.	TRBV6-5	TRBJ1-5	.	TGTGCCAGCAGTACTCAGGGGAGCAGCAATCAGCCCCAGCATTTT	CASSTQGSSNQPQHF
.	TRBV4-1	TRBJ2-7	.	TGCGCCAGCAGCCAGGAGACGGTGCCGGGCGAGCAGTACTTC	CASSQETVPGEQYF
.	TRBV15	TRBJ2-7	.	TGTGCCACCAGCAGAAACCGAGCGGGCTACGAGCAGTACTTC	CATSRNRAGYEQYF
.	TRBV6-2/TRBV6-3	TRBJ2-1	.	TGTGCCAGCAGTCCCTTAGTAGTTAGCAATGAGCAGTTCTTC	CASSPLVVSNEQFF